This T cell receptor (beta chain) was profiled in a study of T-cell memory formation after mild COVID-19. In this sample, this clonotype turned up a few times. The antigen is unknown. Trimming pared 0 bases from V and 7 bases from J, leaving 10 bases between. Germline CDR1 reads SGHAT; CDR2 reads FQNNGV. This CDR3 is built from 14 residues. Using its own MiXCR run on the 5' RACE reads, TCRdb lists one record per CDR3 protein. The data contain a few hundred thousand distinct CDR3 sequences, about 23% of them singletons. Broader study findings: The pre-infection memory compartment contained some responding clones, suggesting cross-reactive memory joined.

The chain is built from TRBV11-2 and TRBJ2-1; tentative D call: TRBD2 (5 bases). The clonotype originates from an adult woman who had mild COVID-19 (a few samples of this study predate the infection). Cell type and time point are not known. The sequencing input was PBMCs or a T cell subset sorted from them (not recorded which). This CDR3 is CASSLDGSWNEQFF. Here the CDR3 DNA reads TGTGCCAGCAGCTTAGATGGGAGTTGGAATGAGCAGTTCTTC.